Following are 11 T cell receptor beta chains from one sample sequenced in a study of shared clonotypes between healthy human individuals. CD45RO-negative cells were positively selected for CCR7, leaving out terminally differentiated effector memory CD45RA+ cells. Clones were sequenced by immunoSEQ multiplex PCR, and TCRdb holds only the in-frame ones, with some missing. Of 2 million or so clones listed, approximately 94% are singletons. Source material: naive CD8+ T cells sorted from blood. These receptors were taken from a man younger than 35 in good health.

The V and J genes are TRBV30 and TRBJ1-1, with D perhaps matching TRBD1 (5 bases). V was trimmed by 6 bases and J by 1 base, leaving 24 bases between them. The CDR3 extends over 17 amino acids. Germline-derived CDR1 and CDR2 are GTSNPN and SVGIG (reference sequence). CDR3 nucleotides: TGTGCCTGTTGGATCTTACTCCCGACAGACAGGAACACTGAAGCTTTCTTT. Its translation is CACWILLPTDRNTEAFF.

This clone came up once. The V and J genes are TRBV25-1 and TRBJ2-1; 9 bases agree with TRBD2. Germline-derived CDR1 and CDR2 are MGHDK and SYGVNS. V lost 2 bases, J lost 9 bases, and 5 bases stayed unmatched. This CDR3 is built from 14 residues. CDR3 region: CASSEAGGPIEQFF. CDR3 DNA: TGTGCCAGCAGTGAAGCGGGAGGGCCGATTGAGCAGTTCTTC.

V usage is TRBV11-2 and J usage is TRBJ1-5; TRBD1 matches at 9 bases. The CDR3 totals 15 residues. Germline lookup yields CDR1 SGHAT and CDR2 FQNNGV. V trimming: 4 bases; J trimming: 5 bases; junction bases outside the gene matches: 6. CDR3 amino acids: CASSSGTGLDQPQHF. CDR3 coding DNA: TGTGCCAGCAGCTCCGGGACAGGGCTGGATCAGCCCCAGCATTTT.

This clone was observed a single time. The chain employs TRBV6-6 and TRBJ2-3; D is ambiguous. The CDR3 runs 12 residues. Trimming shortened V by 4 bases and J by 0 bases, and 2 bases separated the two germline ends. Germline CDR1 and CDR2: MNHNY and SVGAGI (reference sequence). The CDR3 DNA reads TGTGCCAGCAGTTCTAGCACAGATACGCAGTATTTT. This gives the protein CASSSSTDTQYF.

A remark on this clone: The sample carries other DNA sequences with the same CDR3. This chain links TRBV27 with TRBJ2-7, with 7 nucleotides matching TRBD1. After removal of 5 bases from V and 0 bases from J, the junction contained 10 bases not matched to a gene. The germline V gene encodes CDR1 MNHEY and CDR2 SMNVEV (reference sequence). The CDR3 has 16 amino acids. The CDR3 region is CASSASGGPLSYEQYF. The CDR3 DNA follows: TGTGCCAGCAGTGCCTCAGGGGGTCCCCTCTCCTACGAGCAGTACTTC.

This clone was detected only a few times. The genes are TRBV29-1 and TRBJ1-5; D ambiguous. The V end was cut by 1 base, the J end by 4 bases, with 8 bases between. CDR1 is SQVTM and CDR2 is ANQGSEA in the germline V gene. CDR3 length: 13 amino acids. The CDR3 DNA sequence: TGCAGCGTTGAAGGGGGTTATAATCAGCCCCAGCATTTT. Translated, it gives CSVEGGYNQPQHF.

This rearrangement joins TRBV4-1 to TRBJ2-1; TRBD2 agrees at 11 bases. The CDR3 length is 17 residues. V lost 6 bases to trimming and J lost 8 bases; unmatched junction nucleotides: 15. The V gene's germline CDR1 is MGHRA and CDR2 YSYEKL. Here the CDR3 reads CASSLPSGRSPRDEQFF. DNA of the CDR3: TGCGCCAGCAGTCTTCCTAGCGGGAGGTCCCCCCGGGATGAGCAGTTCTTC.

Comments on this clone: At the DNA level, this CDR3 is encoded by other sequences in the same sample as well. The chain couples TRBV29-1 to TRBJ1-2; tentative D call: TRBD1 (5 bases). The CDR3 runs 11 residues. CDR1 SQVTM and CDR2 ANQGSEA come from the germline V gene. The V end was cut by 6 bases, the J end by 4 bases, with 9 bases between. CDR3 residues: CSVDSSYGYTF. The CDR3, as DNA: TGCAGCGTCGACAGCAGCTATGGCTACACCTTC.

The chain has TRBV9 and TRBJ2-1, with a weak D call TRBD2 (5 bases). From germline, CDR1 is SGDLS and CDR2 YYNGEE. The CDR3 is 15 residues long. V shed 4 bases and J shed 0 bases, with 11 bases lying between them. CDR3 in amino acids: CASSPTGSSYNEQFF. For the CDR3, the DNA is TGTGCCAGCAGCCCAACTGGGAGCTCCTACAATGAGCAGTTCTTC.

The chain carries TRBV18 and TRBJ1-2; TRBD1 matches at 9 bases. J lost 8 bases, V lost 2 bases, and 6 bases had no gene match. The CDR3 loop spans 14 amino acids. Germline lookup yields CDR1 KGHSH and CDR2 LQKENI. The CDR3 sequence is CASSPGQGSEGYTF. The CDR3 DNA reads TGTGCCAGCTCACCAGGACAGGGGTCGGAAGGCTACACCTTC.

This clone was recorded only once. This chain connects TRBV30 to TRBJ2-7, with D perhaps matching TRBD1 (5 bases). This CDR3 region has 12 residues. V lost 5 bases and J 3 bases, leaving 11 bases between the germline ends. Per germline, CDR1 GTSNPN and CDR2 SVGIG (reference sequence). CDR3 bases: TGTGCCTGGGTGGCCACAGGCTACGAGCAGTACTTC. Protein product: CAWVATGYEQYF.